What follows are 11 T cell receptor beta chains derived from one specimen sequenced in a study of blood T cells in healthy people across ages. Through a sample-barcoded 5' primer and a J-beta primer mix, a second PCR was run for roughly 6 to 12 cycles. TCRdb redid the calling of the 5' RACE reads with MiXCR, one entry per CDR3 protein. The sample holds hundreds of thousands of distinct CDR3 sequences, under 45% seen once. The sequenced material came from blood. The receptors here all came from a man aged 55 to 70 in good health.

This clonotype was seen more than once but under ten times. The V gene is TRBV29-1, the J gene TRBJ1-1; maybe TRBD1 (6 bases). Trimming left V 7 bases short and J 0 bases short, with 12 bases between. CDR3 length: 13 amino acids. Germline V gene lookup returns CDR1 SQVTM and CDR2 ANQGSEA. The CDR3 reads CSASGTMNTEAFF. DNA of the CDR3: TGCAGCGCCAGCGGGACAATGAACACTGAAGCTTTCTTT.

This clonotype was seen a few times. The V and J genes are TRBV13 and TRBJ2-6; D gene ambiguous. This CDR3 spans 17 amino acids. CDR1 and CDR2 (germline): PRHDT, FYEKMQ (reference sequence). Trimming removed 0 bases from V and 0 bases from J, with 9 bases in between. CDR3 in DNA: TGTGCCAGCAGCTTAGGCCCCGAATTCTCTGGGGCCAACGTCCTGACTTTC. It translates to CASSLGPEFSGANVLTF.

Remarks on this clonotype: One end of the junction varies from germline; a read error may be responsible. The chain combines TRBV6-2 or TRBV6-3 with TRBJ2-6; D possibly corresponds to TRBD1 (6 bases). The length of the CDR3 is 15 residues. Germline CDR1 reads MNHEY; CDR2 reads SVGEGT. The DNA of the CDR3 is TGTGCCAGCAGGAACAGGGCCTCTGGGGCCGACGTCCTGACTTTC. Amino acid sequence: CASRNRASGADVLTF.

This clonotype was counted many times. This chain links TRBV5-6 with TRBJ2-7; either TRBD1 or TRBD2 may supply D (5 bases each). The CDR3 is made up of 14 amino acids. CDR1 and CDR2 (germline): SGHDT, YYEEEE. V was pared by 0 bases and J by 2 bases, with 9 bases between. This CDR3 reads CASSLAGRPYEQYF. The CDR3 coding sequence is TGTGCCAGCAGCTTGGCGGGACGGCCCTACGAGCAGTACTTC. Filled out from reference TRBV5-6 and TRBJ2-7, the complete variable domain reads DAGVTQSPTHLIKTRGQQVTLRCSPKSGHDTVSWYQQALGQGPQFIFQYYEEEERQRGNFPDRFSGHQFPNYSSELNVNALLLGDSALYLCASSLAGRPYEQYFGPGTRLTVT.

The chain carries TRBV7-2 and TRBJ2-5; D is undetermined. The J call may not be correct, given that the DNA end is closer to TRBJ2-7. The CDR3 consists of 13 residues. The V gene's germline CDR1 is SGHTA and CDR2 FQGNSA. CDR3 in DNA: TGTGCCAGCAGTCAAACCAGAACAATCGAGCAGTACTTC. It encodes CASSQTRTIEQYF.

This clonotype was found a few times. V and J are TRBV20-1 and TRBJ2-3; 12 bases map to TRBD2. This CDR3 has 14 residues. Germline V gene lookup returns CDR1 DFQATT and CDR2 SNEGSKA (reference sequence). V shed 6 bases and J 5 bases; nucleotides not matched to a gene: 6. The CDR3 is CSALAGGRRDTQYF. CDR3 DNA sequence: TGCAGTGCCCTAGCGGGGGGGAGGAGAGATACGCAGTATTTT.

The chain links TRBV4-3 to TRBJ1-1; 10 nucleotides match TRBD1. Germline V gives CDR1 LGHNA, CDR2 YSLEER. The CDR3 has 15 amino acids. V shed 6 bases, J shed 4 bases, and the junction held 8 bases outside the gene matches. The CDR3 is CASRRRQGASTEAFF. The DNA for the CDR3 is TGCGCCAGCAGGCGAAGACAGGGGGCAAGCACTGAAGCTTTCTTT.

This chain connects TRBV18 to TRBJ2-3; TRBD2 matches 11 bases. The CDR3 length is 18 residues. The trim removed 5 bases at V and 0 bases at J, leaving 10 bases unmatched. CDR1 KGHSH and CDR2 LQKENI come from the germline V gene. CDR3: CASSATSGGIRSTDTQYF. Here the CDR3 DNA reads TGTGCCAGCTCAGCTACTAGCGGGGGAATCCGTAGCACAGATACGCAGTATTTT.

The chain employs TRBV2 and TRBJ2-3; TRBD1 agrees at 8 bases. The CDR3 covers 15 residues. The germline CDR1 and CDR2 sequences are SNHLY and FYNNEI. V lost 6 bases, J lost 5 bases, and 10 bases stayed unmatched. The CDR3 bases are TGTGCCAGCAGGGGACAGGTTTTCGTCGGAGATACGCAGTATTTT. Residues: CASRGQVFVGDTQYF.

The genes are TRBV6-6 and TRBJ2-1; D is ambiguous. CDR1 and CDR2 from the germline V gene are MNHNY and SVGAGI (reference sequence). The V end lost 0 bases, the J end lost 4 bases, and 10 bases lay between the germline ends. The CDR3 covers 15 residues. CDR3 sequence: CASSYSIRRYNEQFF. The CDR3 nucleotides read TGTGCCAGCAGTTACTCAATTCGGCGGTACAATGAGCAGTTCTTC.

This chain connects TRBV15 to TRBJ1-2, with TRBD1 as a possible D gene (6 bases). The CDR3 covers 15 residues. Looked up from germline, CDR1 is LNHNV and CDR2 is YYDKDF (reference sequence). V was trimmed by 1 base and J by 2 bases, leaving 11 bases between them. The chain's CDR3 is CATSRADRKNYGYTF. In DNA, the CDR3 is TGTGCCACCAGCAGAGCGGACAGAAAGAACTATGGCTACACCTTC.